Following are 16 T cell receptor beta chains from one sample sequenced in a study of T cell responses to AZD1222 COVID-19 vaccine. Assay: immunoSEQ multiplex PCR; the TCRdb copy retains only in-frame clones and omits some. The sample has 150,000 to 180,000 clones, around nine tenths seen once. The source material was peripheral blood, sampled on day 0 of AZD1222 vaccination. These receptors were obtained from an adult in good health.

This rearrangement joins TRBV19 to TRBJ1-2, with 8 bases fitting TRBD1. J lost 8 bases, V lost 8 bases, and 10 bases had no gene match. Germline loops: CDR1 LNHDA, CDR2 SQIVND (reference sequence). The CDR3 is 13 amino acids. The chain's CDR3 is CASEGQGASGYTF. CDR3 coding DNA: TGTGCCAGTGAAGGACAGGGCGCAAGCGGCTACACCTTC.

This sequence joins TRBV6-1 and TRBJ2-4; D tentatively fits TRBD1 or TRBD2 (5 bases each). The germline V gene has CDR1 MNHNS and CDR2 SASEGT. Trimming took 2 bases from V and 1 from J, leaving 15 bases between them. The CDR3 sequence is 17 residues long. The CDR3: CASSEIWDWGAKNIQYF. CDR3 coding DNA: TGTGCCAGCAGTGAAATCTGGGATTGGGGGGCCAAAAACATTCAGTACTTC.

The chain couples TRBV28 to TRBJ2-2; 9 bases map to TRBD2. J lost 4 bases, V lost 5 bases, and 8 bases had no gene match. Per the germline V gene, CDR1 is MDHEN and CDR2 is SYDVKM. This CDR3 has 16 amino acids. CDR3 nucleotides: TGTGCCAGCAGTCTGCGGGGGGGGCCTACCACCGGGGAGCTGTTTTTT. It specifies CASSLRGGPTTGELFF.

The chain links TRBV7-8 to TRBJ1-2; 7 bases fit TRBD1. With V trimmed by 6 bases and J by 4 bases, 5 bases remained unmatched. This CDR3 contains 13 residues. Germline CDR1 SGHVS, CDR2 FQNEAQ. The CDR3 is CASSSGQLYGYTF. The DNA of the CDR3 is TGTGCCAGCAGTTCGGGACAGCTCTATGGCTACACCTTC.

The chain couples TRBV5-5 to TRBJ1-2, with 10 bases lining up with TRBD1. The CDR3 contains 17 residues. CDR1 is SGHKS, CDR2 YYEKEE, per germline (reference sequence). The V and J ends lost 3 bases and 2 bases, in that order; junction bases with no gene match: 10. The CDR3 sequence: CASSWDRGSRGNYGYTF. The CDR3 region has the DNA TGTGCCAGCAGCTGGGACAGGGGTTCAAGAGGCAACTATGGCTACACCTTC.

The chain is built from TRBV7-2 and TRBJ1-2, with D possibly TRBD1 on 5 matching bases. The germline gives CDR1 SGHTA, CDR2 FQGNSA. The CDR3 sequence is 14 residues long. V shed 5 bases and J shed 4 bases, with 14 bases lying between them. CDR3 in DNA: TGTGCCAGCAGCCCCCGGGGCAGTTTCTATGGCTACACCTTC. Amino acid sequence: CASSPRGSFYGYTF.

The chain couples TRBV7-2 to TRBJ1-2; 7 bases line up with TRBD1. Trimming took 5 bases from V and 5 from J; bases not matched to a gene: 11. The CDR3 has 15 amino acids. Germline V gene data show CDR1 as SGHTA and CDR2 as FQGNSA. The CDR3 is CASSPGYRGEYGYTF. Here the CDR3 DNA reads TGTGCCAGCAGCCCCGGCTACAGGGGCGAATATGGCTACACCTTC.

In its sample, this clone was seen once. The genes are TRBV7-2 and TRBJ2-7, with 14 bases identical to TRBD2. Trimming took 5 bases from V and 10 from J; bases not matched to a gene: 16. CDR3 length: 17 amino acids. The germline V gene has CDR1 SGHTA and CDR2 FQGNSA. CDR3 loop: CASSTSAGTSGGTAQYF. In DNA form, the CDR3 reads TGTGCCAGCAGCACCTCCGCCGGGACTAGCGGGGGAACGGCCCAGTACTTC.

The chain is built from TRBV2 and TRBJ1-2; D perhaps matches TRBD1 (6 bases). This CDR3 spans 13 amino acids. CDR1 is SNHLY, CDR2 FYNNEI, per germline. The V end was cut by 7 bases, the J end by 4 bases, with 13 bases between. Written as DNA, the CDR3 is TGTGCCAGCACCGCGACAGGACTCTATGGCTACACCTTC. It is translated as CASTATGLYGYTF.

This chain joins TRBV5-1 and TRBJ1-1; D is unresolved. The germline V gene has CDR1 SGHRS and CDR2 YFSETQ. The CDR3 spans 14 residues. V dropped 0 bases and J dropped 2 bases, with 8 bases sitting between them. In nucleotides, the CDR3 is TGCGCCAGCAGCTTGGATTTCGGAAACACTGAAGCTTTCTTT. Protein sequence: CASSLDFGNTEAFF.

V gene TRBV19 combines with J gene TRBJ2-3; TRBD1 matches at 9 bases. The CDR3 contains 16 residues. After removal of 5 bases from V and 5 bases from J, the junction contained 11 bases not matched to a gene. CDR1 and CDR2 from the germline V gene are LNHDA and SQIVND (reference sequence). For the CDR3, the DNA is TGTGCCAGTAGTGGCATCGGGACAGGGTTACGAGATACGCAGTATTTT. Protein product: CASSGIGTGLRDTQYF.

Here the CDR3 DNA reads TGTGCCAGCAGCTCAGGACAGGGAGGGGAAAAACTGTTTTTT. This gives the protein CASSSGQGGEKLFF. The chain couples TRBV28 to TRBJ1-4; 8 nucleotides match TRBD1. Germline loops: CDR1 MDHEN, CDR2 SYDVKM. The CDR3 runs 14 residues. V lost 6 bases, J lost 8 bases, and 8 bases stayed unmatched.

With regard to this clone: Other DNA sequences of this sample code for an identical CDR3. The V gene is TRBV5-8, the J gene TRBJ2-2, with 10 positions matching TRBD2. This CDR3 has 15 amino acids. CDR1 is SGHTS, CDR2 YDEGEE, per germline. V trimming: 2 bases; J trimming: 6 bases; junction bases outside the gene matches: 4. This chain's CDR3 is CASSFRTSGAGELFF. The CDR3 DNA reads as TGTGCCAGCAGCTTCCGGACTAGCGGCGCCGGGGAGCTGTTTTTT.

The V gene is TRBV30, the J gene TRBJ2-3; D not resolved. The length of the CDR3 is 12 residues. Trimming removed 4 bases at V and 4 bases at J, with 9 bases between. Germline V lookup: CDR1 GTSNPN, CDR2 SVGIG (reference sequence). Written as DNA, the CDR3 is TGTGCCTGGACCCCCAGCGCAGATACGCAGTATTTT. Residues: CAWTPSADTQYF.

V and J are TRBV2 and TRBJ1-2, with TRBD1 as a possible D gene (6 bases). In germline, CDR1 is SNHLY, CDR2 FYNNEI. This CDR3 comprises 14 residues. V was pared by 5 bases and J by 4 bases, with 14 bases between. CDR3 amino acids: CASSRETGVYGYTF. In DNA, the CDR3 is TGTGCCAGCAGTAGAGAGACAGGAGTCTATGGCTACACCTTC.

The chain uses TRBV7-2 and TRBJ1-1, with 7 bases that match TRBD1. CDR1 is SGHTA, CDR2 FQGNSA, per germline. The CDR3 consists of 15 residues. After removal of 4 bases from V and 0 bases from J, the junction contained 5 bases not matched to a gene. The CDR3 bases are TGTGCCAGCAGCTCTCCGGGACAGATGAACACTGAAGCTTTCTTT. It specifies CASSSPGQMNTEAFF.